The entry below describes one T cell receptor beta chain. Its specific antigen is unknown. Per-base quality was not reported, and no clone a single base away is much larger than it. The donors were included in the validation cohort of over a hundred subjects, a group kept apart from the roughly 670-subject first cohort. This specimen comes from a study of cytomegalovirus exposure and HLA in healthy donors (dated by TCRdb to 2015 to 2018). About the full investigation: According to a later analysis, one platform produced both the 120 validation repertoires and the 666 repertoires of the first cohort. The aim of the study was to test whether cataloging public T cell receptors could identify signatures of past pathogen exposure. Along with the approximately 650-subject first cohort, a separate validation cohort of approximately 110 different subjects was used. To predict cytomegalovirus infection status, the study combined high-throughput TCR immunosequencing, statistical association of individual TCRs with disease status, and machine learning.

The paper as a whole reports these results and caveats: Across donors, most TCR sequences were observed very rarely, whereas some public TCRs were present in many individuals. Of the cluster scores, roughly 93% were above 0 in a later analysis, which found that TCRs clustered in the first cohort also tended to co-occur in the 120 or so validation repertoires. It was suggested by the authors that the approach could potentially be generalized to other disease states and immunological phenotypes. The classifier was reported to diagnose cytomegalovirus status with high specificity and sensitivity in both the original and validation cohorts. In vitro tests confirmed that a few of the cytomegalovirus-associated TCR beta chains recognize cytomegalovirus antigens. In the study, around 160 TCR beta chains were listed as associated with cytomegalovirus. The validation cohort had no HLA typing available for a later analysis, so co-occurrence within that cohort was assessed over all 120 or so repertoires.

Libraries came from the immunoSEQ multiplex PCR assay. The authors' analysis ran thus. To diagnose cytomegalovirus status from the catalog of TCR beta chain sequences, a statistical classification framework was built. TCRdb obtained this table from immuneACCESS and retained in-frame rearrangements with V and J assigned. These tables miss some clones; where compared with another copy, unresolved V genes account for less than half of the shortfall, and the remainder is unexplained. For V, J and clone size, that table is used; D and trimming come from the DNA. This sample gives about 200,000 clones in total; around 86% of them show up just once. Jointly, the top ten make up more than 1.1% of the sample. This clonotype originated in a woman younger than 30 in good health and CMV-seronegative. Sequenced material: PBMCs.

The bases read TGCAGTGCTAGAGCCCCGTTGGAGCAGTACTTC. This yields the protein CSARAPLEQYF. The chain couples TRBV20-1 to TRBJ2-5; the D gene identity is not certain. V sheds 1 base and J sheds 11 bases, leaving 11 bases between their ends. The germline V gene (reference sequence) supplies CDR1 DFQATT and CDR2 SNEGSKA. Reading from cysteine to phenylalanine, the CDR3 counts 11 amino acids. CDR3 DNA only is kept here, 33 bases in frame from base 1.